The next 23 T cell receptor beta chains were all read from a single sample in a study of shared clonotypes between healthy human individuals. Sequencing used immunoSEQ multiplex PCR; TCRdb keeps in-frame clones, though not all of them. The sample shows approximately 530,000 clones, roughly 95% of them seen only once. The sequenced sample consisted of naive CD4+ T cells sorted from blood. Subset described: CD45RA+ positively selected. Receptor source: a woman aged 30 to 39 in good health.

V and J are TRBV7-2 and TRBJ2-7; no clear D gene. This CDR3 is built from 14 residues. Germline V CDR1 and CDR2: SGHTA, FQGNSA. The V and J ends lost 4 bases and 2 bases respectively, with 12 bases between them. This CDR3 is CASSSGPLAYEQYF. Here the CDR3 DNA reads TGTGCCAGCAGCTCCGGCCCTTTGGCCTACGAGCAGTACTTC. Filled out from reference TRBV7-2 and TRBJ2-7, the complete variable domain reads GAGVSQSPSNKVTEKGKDVELRCDPISGHTALYWYRQSLGQGLEFLIYFQGNSAPDKSGLPSDRFSAERTGGSVSTLTIQRTQQEDSAVYLCASSSGPLAYEQYFGPGTRLTVT.

This rearrangement joins TRBV7-9 to TRBJ2-3; 9 bases match TRBD1. The CDR3 covers 14 residues. Germline CDR1 is SEHNR and CDR2 is FQNEAQ (reference sequence). Trimming cost V 5 bases and J 4 bases; bases outside gene matches: 4. DNA for the CDR3: TGTGCCAGCAGCAGGACAGGGGTTCCAGATACGCAGTATTTT. It specifies CASSRTGVPDTQYF.

The chain links TRBV30 to TRBJ1-2; D is ambiguous. Trimming pared 0 bases from V and 4 bases from J, leaving 9 bases between. The CDR3 spans 13 residues. Germline-derived CDR1 and CDR2 are GTSNPN and SVGIG (reference sequence). The CDR3 reads CAWSVARRYGYTF. As DNA, the CDR3 is TGTGCCTGGAGTGTCGCGCGGCGCTATGGCTACACCTTC.

This chain's CDR3 is CASSLGRNTGELFF. The CDR3 DNA reads TGTGCCAGCAGCTTGGGAAGGAACACCGGGGAGCTGTTTTTT. The V call is TRBV5-5, the J call TRBJ2-2; D gene ambiguous. Germline CDR1 reads SGHKS; CDR2 reads YYEKEE (reference sequence). V shed 0 bases and J shed 1 base, with 4 bases lying between them. The CDR3 length is 14 residues.

The V and J genes are TRBV2 and TRBJ1-2, with TRBD1 matching over 9 bases. The CDR3 extends over 14 amino acids. J lost 1 base, V lost 7 bases, and 4 bases had no gene match. Germline V lookup: CDR1 SNHLY, CDR2 FYNNEI. This chain's CDR3 is CASTGTGINYGYTF. CDR3 DNA sequence: TGTGCCAGCACCGGGACAGGGATTAACTATGGCTACACCTTC.

About this clone itself: The germline gene is not matched at one end of the junction; a read error may be the cause. CDR3 loop: CARSHPTGKAFF. In DNA, the CDR3 is TGTGCCCGGAGTCACCCGACAGGGAAAGCTTTCTTT. This chain links TRBV30 with TRBJ1-1; 7 nucleotides align to TRBD1. Germline V gives CDR1 GTSNPN, CDR2 SVGIG (reference sequence). CDR3 size: 12 residues.

V usage is TRBV28 and J usage is TRBJ2-3, with 10 positions matching TRBD2. The trim removed 5 bases at V and 7 bases at J, leaving 15 bases unmatched. The CDR3 covers 17 residues. Looked up from germline, CDR1 is MDHEN and CDR2 is SYDVKM. The CDR3 loop reads CASSPAPSGRALNTQYF. CDR3 sequence (DNA): TGTGCCAGCAGTCCCGCCCCCAGCGGGAGGGCCCTGAATACGCAGTATTTT.

The rearrangement uses TRBV6-5 and TRBJ2-1; possibly TRBD2 for D (6 bases). The CDR3 contains 13 residues. Trimming removed 0 bases from V and 12 bases from J, with 12 bases in between. Germline CDR1 is MNHEY and CDR2 is SVGAGI. CDR3 nucleotide sequence: TGTGCCAGCAGTTACTCCACCGGGGGAGGGCAGTTCTTC. Residues: CASSYSTGGGQFF.

The chain employs TRBV7-9 and TRBJ1-5, with 7 bases aligning to TRBD1. Germline trimming cut 3 bases from V and 6 bases from J; bases unmatched to any gene: 5. The V gene's germline CDR1 is SEHNR and CDR2 FQNEAQ (reference sequence). There are 14 residues in the CDR3. The CDR3 nucleotides read TGTGCCAGCAGCTTTACAGGGGACGGTCAGCCCCAGCATTTT. This gives the protein CASSFTGDGQPQHF.

The V gene is TRBV10-1, the J gene TRBJ1-2; D remains unclear. This CDR3 is 15 amino acids long. Germline values: CDR1 WNHNN, CDR2 SYGVQD (reference sequence). The V gene lost 3 bases and the J gene lost 0 bases, with 11 bases spanning the gap. Written as DNA, the CDR3 is TGCGCCAGCAGTGAAGACGCGACTACTAACTATGGCTACACCTTC. This gives the protein CASSEDATTNYGYTF.

The chain recombines TRBV28 with TRBJ2-7, with D tentatively TRBD1 (6 bases). The V gene lost 5 bases and the J gene lost 3 bases, with 20 bases spanning the gap. CDR1 and CDR2 from the germline V gene are MDHEN and SYDVKM. The CDR3 is 16 residues long. This CDR3 is CASSQTPQGFLYEQYF. The CDR3, as DNA: TGTGCCAGCAGTCAGACCCCCCAGGGGTTCCTCTACGAGCAGTACTTC. Variable domain in full (rest from reference TRBV28 and TRBJ2-7): DVKVTQSSRYLVKRTGEKVFLECVQDMDHENMFWYRQDPGLGLRLIYFSYDVKMKEKGDIPEGYSVSREKKERFSLILESASTNQTSMYLCASSQTPQGFLYEQYFGPGTRLTVT.

This clone was observed once. This chain joins TRBV5-6 and TRBJ1-1; 7 positions match TRBD1. V gave up 6 bases and J gave up 4 bases; unmatched junction bases: 15. The CDR3 runs 16 residues. Germline CDR1 is SGHDT and CDR2 is YYEEEE. CDR3 in amino acids: CASTAKFRGERTEAFF. In nucleotides, the CDR3 is TGTGCCAGCACCGCGAAGTTCAGGGGGGAGCGCACTGAAGCTTTCTTT.

Regarding this clone: The CDR3 does not end in the conserved phenylalanine or tryptophan, so this is likely a read error. The rearrangement links TRBV27 to TRBJ1-2; 7 nucleotides line up with TRBD1. Trimming removed 6 bases from V and 6 bases from J; junction bases left unmatched: 10. The germline V gene encodes CDR1 MNHEY and CDR2 SMNVEV (reference sequence). The CDR3 is 14 amino acids. CDR3: CASRATGTINGYTL. In DNA form, the CDR3 reads TGTGCCAGCAGGGCGACAGGGACTATTAATGGCTACACCCTC.

V is TRBV19 and J is TRBJ2-6; the D gene could be TRBD1 or TRBD2 (6 bases each). V was pared by 3 bases and J by 3 bases, with 12 bases between. Germline CDR1 and CDR2: LNHDA and SQIVND (reference sequence). The CDR3 length is 16 residues. DNA of the CDR3: TGTGCCAGTAGTATTTCCGGGGGCTTTGGGGCCAACGTCCTGACTTTC. Protein product: CASSISGGFGANVLTF. Complete variable domain (other parts from reference TRBV19 and TRBJ2-6): DGGITQSPKYLFRKEGQNVTLSCEQNLNHDAMYWYRQDPGQGLRLIYYSQIVNDFQKGDIAEGYSVSREKKESFPLTVTSAQKNPTAFYLCASSISGGFGANVLTFGAGSRLTVL.

The chain links TRBV11-2 to TRBJ1-1, with a possible D match to TRBD1 (5 bases). The CDR3 is made up of 15 amino acids. Germline V CDR1 and CDR2: SGHAT, FQNNGV. The V end lost 1 base, the J end lost 6 bases, and 15 bases lay between the germline ends. The CDR3 nucleotides are TGTGCCAGCAGCTTAGCCGGAGGGGTAGTATCTGAAGCTTTCTTT. Its protein product is CASSLAGGVVSEAFF. The full variable domain, its missing parts supplied by reference TRBV11-2 and TRBJ1-1, is EAGVAQSPRYKIIEKRQSVAFWCNPISGHATLYWYQQILGQGPKLLIQFQNNGVVDDSQLPKDRFSAERLKGVDSTLKIQPAKLEDSAVYLCASSLAGGVVSEAFFGQGTRLTVV.

The rearrangement joins TRBV7-3 to TRBJ2-2; a weak D match, TRBD2 (5 bases). The CDR3 has 14 amino acids. In germline, CDR1 is SGHTA, CDR2 FQGTGA. Deletions cut 3 bases from V and 1 base from J, with 6 bases between. CDR3 nucleotides: TGTGCCAGCAGCTTTGAGGGGAACACCGGGGAGCTGTTTTTT. It codes for CASSFEGNTGELFF.

J is TRBJ2-5 and V is TRBV5-1; the match to TRBD2 covers 8 bases. The CDR3 consists of 12 residues. The V segment lost 6 bases and the J segment 4 bases; nucleotides outside the gene matches: 2. The germline V gene has CDR1 SGHRS and CDR2 YFSETQ. In nucleotides, the CDR3 is TGCGCCAGCACGCGGGAGGCAGAGACCCAGTACTTC. Translation: CASTREAETQYF.

The chain has TRBV5-1 and TRBJ2-5, with a tentative D call TRBD2 (6 bases). V was pared by 3 bases and J by 4 bases, with 16 bases between. The CDR3 is made up of 15 amino acids. Germline V gives CDR1 SGHRS, CDR2 YFSETQ. The CDR3 nucleotides are TGCGCCAGCAGCTCGGGAGATGTGAGGGGAGAGACCCAGTACTTC. Translation: CASSSGDVRGETQYF.

The chain links TRBV5-4 to TRBJ2-5; D not resolved. The J call is in doubt because the DNA end fits TRBJ2-7 better. In germline, CDR1 is SGHNT, CDR2 YYREEE (reference sequence). The CDR3 extends over 11 amino acids. The CDR3 bases are TGTGCCAGCAGCTTGGGTTACGAGCAGTACTTC. Protein: CASSLGYEQYF.

The chain recombines TRBV5-1 with TRBJ2-7; 8 bases are shared with TRBD1. J was trimmed by 7 bases and V by 0 bases; bases with no gene match: 6. The germline gives CDR1 SGHRS, CDR2 YFSETQ. The CDR3 is 14 residues long. CDR3 coding DNA: TGCGCCAGCAGCTTGGGGTCAGGGGGCGGAGAGCAGTACTTC. It yields the protein CASSLGSGGGEQYF.

The V gene is TRBV23-1, the J gene TRBJ1-6; D gene uncertain. Being an ORF, TRBV23-1 has a function that is uncertain. There are 13 residues in the CDR3. V lost 1 base to trimming and J lost 8 bases, with 6 bases between them. This chain's CDR3 is CASSQFFYSPLHF. The CDR3 DNA reads as TGCGCCAGCAGTCAATTTTTTTATTCACCCCTCCACTTT.

DNA for the CDR3: TGTGCCAGCAGAGGACCGAGTAGTGAGACCCAGTACTTC. Its translation is CASRGPSSETQYF. The chain employs TRBV2 and TRBJ2-5, with D hard to call. CDR1 SNHLY and CDR2 FYNNEI come from the germline V gene. The CDR3 is 13 amino acids. The ends were cut back, 6 bases at V and 5 bases at J, with 13 bases in the middle.

The rearrangement uses TRBV6-6 and TRBJ2-5; no reliable D call. CDR3 size: 14 residues. V was clipped by 2 bases and J by 3 bases, with 10 bases between them. Per germline, CDR1 MNHNY and CDR2 SVGAGI (reference sequence). CDR3 nucleotide sequence: TGTGCCAGCAGTTACGAGACTGGGAAAGAGACCCAGTACTTC. Residues: CASSYETGKETQYF.